The 20 T cell receptor beta chains presented below share a single source sample, sequenced in a study of blood T cell repertoires in COVID-19. The method was immunoSEQ multiplex PCR; TCRdb's version includes in-frame clones alone and lacks a portion of them. The sample contains about 64,000 clones, approximately 84% of which appear only once. The sequencing input was peripheral blood. The receptor set was obtained from a man aged 45-65 years with active COVID-19.

The chain links TRBV18 to TRBJ2-2; 11 bases match TRBD2. This CDR3 spans 14 amino acids. V trimming: 3 bases; J trimming: 7 bases; junction bases outside the gene matches: 1. The germline gives CDR1 KGHSH, CDR2 LQKENI. CDR3 nucleotide sequence: TGTGCCAGCTCACCGACTAGCGGGATCGGGGAGCTGTTTTTT. It codes for CASSPTSGIGELFF. Using reference TRBV18 and TRBJ2-2 for the parts outside the CDR3, the full variable domain is NAGVMQNPRHLVRRRGQEARLRCSPMKGHSHVYWYRQLPEEGLKFMVYLQKENIIDESGMPKERFSAEFPKEGPSILRIQQVVRGDSAAYFCASSPTSGIGELFFGEGSRLTVL.

The chain has TRBV5-1 and TRBJ2-7, with TRBD1 matching over 11 bases. The J segment lost 5 bases and the V segment lost 4 bases, leaving 5 bases of the junction unmatched. Per germline, CDR1 SGHRS and CDR2 YFSETQ. The CDR3 contains 14 residues. CDR3 region: CASSARTGGHEQYF. CDR3 in DNA: TGCGCCAGCAGCGCGCGGACAGGGGGCCACGAGCAGTACTTC. The complete variable domain, with remaining parts taken from reference TRBV5-1 and TRBJ2-7, reads KAGVTQTPRYLIKTRGQQVTLSCSPISGHRSVSWYQQTPGQGLQFLFEYFSETQRNKGNFPGRFSGRQFSNSRSEMNVSTLELGDSALYLCASSARTGGHEQYFGPGTRLTVT.

This clone appeared once. The gene calls are TRBV5-1 and TRBJ2-1, with TRBD2 matching 13 bases. The germline CDR1 and CDR2 sequences are SGHRS and YFSETQ. The CDR3 is made up of 17 amino acids. The trim removed 4 bases at V and 7 bases at J, leaving 11 bases unmatched. The CDR3 DNA sequence: TGCGCCAGCAGCCGAACCGGACTAGCGGGAGAGGGGAATGAGCAGTTCTTC. Protein: CASSRTGLAGEGNEQFF.

J is TRBJ1-5 and V is TRBV18; 9 bases align to TRBD1. This CDR3 region has 15 residues. V was pared by 3 bases and J by 4 bases, with 4 bases of the junction left unmatched. The germline CDR1 and CDR2 sequences are KGHSH and LQKENI. As DNA, the CDR3 is TGTGCCAGCTCACCGACAGGGGGTGGGAATCAGCCCCAGCATTTT. The encoded protein is CASSPTGGGNQPQHF.

This clone was seen only a few times. J is TRBJ2-7 and V is TRBV19, with D tentatively TRBD1 (5 bases). Germline assignment: CDR1 LNHDA and CDR2 SQIVND (reference sequence). CDR3 size: 14 residues. V was clipped by 5 bases and J by 0 bases, with 11 bases between them. For the CDR3, the DNA is TGTGCCAGTAGTCCCCAGGGAAACTCCTACGAGCAGTACTTC. Translation gives CASSPQGNSYEQYF.

This chain links TRBV10-3 with TRBJ2-2; D perhaps matches TRBD1 (6 bases). V was cut by 11 bases and J by 6 bases, with 13 bases left in between. Germline CDR1 is ENHRY and CDR2 is SYGVKD. This CDR3 has 12 amino acids. In nucleotides, the CDR3 is TGTGCCCTCTCACAGGGACCCGGGGAGCTGTTTTTT. Encoded protein: CALSQGPGELFF.

The chain couples TRBV11-3 to TRBJ2-2; weak D call: TRBD2 (5 bases). Germline V gives CDR1 SGHNT, CDR2 YENEEA. The ends were cut back, 4 bases at V and 2 bases at J, with 8 bases in the middle. This CDR3 has 14 residues. CDR3 coding DNA: TGTGCCAGCAGCTCGAGGACTAACACCGGGGAGCTGTTTTTT. Its protein is CASSSRTNTGELFF.

The rearrangement uses TRBV9 and TRBJ1-2; D might be TRBD1 (5 bases). Germline-derived CDR1 and CDR2 are SGDLS and YYNGEE. CDR3 size: 12 residues. The germline V and J ends were trimmed by 3 bases and 4 bases, with 7 bases remaining between them. This chain's CDR3 is CASSEGPYGYTF. The DNA for the CDR3 is TGTGCCAGCAGCGAGGGGCCCTATGGCTACACCTTC.

The V and J genes are TRBV6-1 and TRBJ1-3; D unresolved. CDR1 is MNHNS and CDR2 is SASEGT in the germline V gene. CDR3 length: 15 amino acids. V was pared by 0 bases and J by 0 bases, with 6 bases between. CDR3 bases: TGTGCCAGCAGTGAAGCAGGAGACTCTGGAAACACCATATATTTT. This encodes CASSEAGDSGNTIYF.

The chain uses TRBV28 and TRBJ2-7; TRBD2 aligns across 10 bases. V was pared by 5 bases and J by 0 bases, with 4 bases of the junction left unmatched. CDR1 is MDHEN and CDR2 is SYDVKM in the germline V gene. This CDR3 comprises 15 residues. The CDR3 DNA reads TGTGCCAGCAGTCTCTTAGCGGGAGGCTCCTACGAGCAGTACTTC. It is translated as CASSLLAGGSYEQYF.

The CDR3: CASSIVGVGGYTF. For the CDR3, the DNA is TGTGCCAGTAGTATAGTGGGCGTCGGTGGCTACACCTTC. The chain has TRBV19 and TRBJ1-2; D not certain. The V end was cut by 1 base, the J end by 7 bases, with 10 bases between. The CDR3 has 13 residues. Germline CDR1 LNHDA, CDR2 SQIVND (reference sequence).

The rearrangement links TRBV5-6 to TRBJ2-1; D is uncertain. The CDR3 is 14 residues long. With 1 base removed from V and 3 bases from J, the gap between germline ends came to 8 bases. The V gene's germline CDR1 is SGHDT and CDR2 YYEEEE. In DNA, the CDR3 is TGTGCCAGCAGCTTGCTACAGAACTACAATGAGCAGTTCTTC. This translates into CASSLLQNYNEQFF.

This chain links TRBV7-2 with TRBJ2-1; D might be TRBD2 (5 bases). The CDR3 loop spans 14 amino acids. Looked up from germline, CDR1 is SGHTA and CDR2 is FQGNSA. Trimming took 1 base from V and 5 from J, leaving 9 bases between them. CDR3 sequence (DNA): TGTGCCAGCAGCTTAGGAGGGCCAAACAATGAGCAGTTCTTC. It codes for CASSLGGPNNEQFF.

The rearrangement links TRBV6-1 to TRBJ1-2, with 9 bases identical to TRBD1. The V gene end was trimmed by 3 bases and the J gene end by 4 bases; junction bases not matched to a gene: 3. The CDR3 totals 14 residues. Germline values: CDR1 MNHNS, CDR2 SASEGT. The CDR3 nucleotides are TGTGCCAGCAGTGATACAGGGGGCGCCTATGGCTACACCTTC. Translated, it gives CASSDTGGAYGYTF.

V gene TRBV6-6 combines with J gene TRBJ2-5; 8 bases agree with TRBD2. The V and J ends lost 0 bases and 7 bases, in that order; junction bases with no gene match: 7. Germline V gene data show CDR1 as MNHNY and CDR2 as SVGAGI (reference sequence). The CDR3 loop spans 15 amino acids. CDR3 DNA sequence: TGTGCCAGCAGTTACTCGGTAGGGGCGGGAGGGACCCAGTACTTC. It is translated as CASSYSVGAGGTQYF.

The chain recombines TRBV6-5 with TRBJ1-1; 10 bases fit TRBD1. This CDR3 has 14 amino acids. CDR1 MNHEY and CDR2 SVGAGI come from the germline V gene. With 6 bases clipped from V and 5 bases from J, the junction kept 6 bases outside the gene matches. In DNA form, the CDR3 reads TGTGCCAGCAGACGGGACAGGGGAGGAACTGAAGCTTTCTTT. It codes for CASRRDRGGTEAFF.

The chain employs TRBV20-1 and TRBJ2-4, with 7 bases identical to TRBD2. CDR1 and CDR2 (germline): DFQATT, SNEGSKA (reference sequence). The CDR3 sequence is 15 residues long. The V gene end was trimmed by 3 bases and the J gene end by 1 base; junction bases not matched to a gene: 6. The CDR3 bases are TGCAGTGCTAGTGGGGGGGAAGTGGCCAAAAACATTCAGTACTTC. Protein product: CSASGGEVAKNIQYF.

V is TRBV4-1 and J is TRBJ1-1, with unresolved D. V lost 0 bases to trimming and J lost 1 base, with 9 bases between them. CDR3 length: 15 amino acids. Germline V gene sequence: CDR1 MGHRA, CDR2 YSYEKL. The CDR3 sequence: CASSQDHGRNTEAFF. The CDR3 DNA reads as TGCGCCAGCAGCCAAGATCACGGGAGGAACACTGAAGCTTTCTTT.

The V gene is TRBV3-1 (or the pseudogene TRBV3-2), the J gene TRBJ1-1; 10 positions match TRBD1. The CDR3 is 14 residues long. The V gene end was trimmed by 6 bases and the J gene end by 4 bases; junction bases not matched to a gene: 5. Germline CDR1 LGHDT, CDR2 YNNKEL (reference sequence). The CDR3 loop reads CASRRQGAGTEAFF. In DNA form, the CDR3 reads TGTGCCAGCAGGCGACAGGGGGCGGGCACTGAAGCTTTCTTT.

This CDR3 reads CASSELWGRTSGARNIQYF. The CDR3 DNA reads as TGTGCCAGCAGTGAACTATGGGGGAGGACTAGCGGGGCCCGAAACATTCAGTACTTC. The chain couples TRBV6-1 to TRBJ2-4, with 12 bases aligning to TRBD2. The germline V gene encodes CDR1 MNHNS and CDR2 SASEGT. This CDR3 has 19 amino acids. Losses at the gene ends were 2 bases for V and 6 bases for J; bases not matched to a gene: 14.